The rows below give T cell receptor beta chains drawn from one sample of a study of blood T cell repertoires in COVID-19. Using immunoSEQ multiplex PCR, the repertoire was profiled, and TCRdb retains in-frame clones only, with some absent. The data show roughly 260,000 clones, about 90% seen once. Material: peripheral blood. These receptors originate from a woman aged 45 to 65 with acute or convalescent COVID-19. Each CDR3 is given with its conserved first and last residue. D genes are given only for firm matches. Size tells how often a clone was seen (once, few, many) or the class of an expanded clone, and some rows leave it out.

v_call	d_call	clone_size	j_call	cdr3_aa	cdr3_nt
TRBV2	TRBD2	NA	TRBJ2-1	CASTTLGPAGGLNEQFF	TGTGCCAGCACCACTTTGGGGCCAGCGGGAGGGCTGAATGAGCAGTTCTTC
TRBV5-1	NA	NA	TRBJ2-2	CASSLVAGNTGELFF	TGCGCCAGCAGCTTGGTGGCAGGAAACACCGGGGAGCTGTTTTTT
TRBV25-1	NA	NA	TRBJ1-4	CASSATQNEKLFF	TGTGCCAGCAGTGCGACACAGAATGAAAAACTGTTTTTT
TRBV4-2	TRBD2	NA	TRBJ2-5	CASSQATSGGRETQYF	TGTGCCAGCAGCCAAGCCACTAGCGGCGGGAGGGAGACCCAGTACTTC
TRBV7-3	TRBD2	NA	TRBJ2-1	CASSLVGTSGFYNEQFF	TGTGCCAGCAGCTTAGTAGGGACTAGCGGGTTTTACAATGAGCAGTTCTTC
TRBV7-3	NA	once	TRBJ1-1	CASSDGTEAFF	TGTGCCAGCAGCGACGGGACAGAAGCTTTCTTT
TRBV30	NA	NA	TRBJ2-2	CAWSVAGELFF	TGTGCCTGGAGTGTCGCCGGGGAGCTGTTTTTT
TRBV5-1	NA	NA	TRBJ2-7	CASSFTVEANEQYF	TGCGCCAGCAGCTTTACCGTCGAGGCGAACGAGCAGTACTTC
TRBV9	TRBD1	NA	TRBJ1-3	CASSAQGVGSGNTIYF	TGTGCCAGCAGCGCTCAGGGGGTAGGGTCTGGAAACACCATATATTTT
TRBV18	TRBD1	NA	TRBJ1-1	CASSPLPGQGNTEAFF	TGTGCCAGCTCACCGCTACCGGGACAGGGAAACACTGAAGCTTTCTTT
TRBV5-3	NA	NA	TRBJ2-1	CARSFSTGKRNEQFF	TGTGCCAGAAGCTTCTCCACCGGGAAGCGGAATGAGCAGTTCTTC
TRBV5-1	NA	NA	TRBJ2-5	CASSLRSSGEETQYF	TGCGCCAGCAGCTTGCGATCATCCGGGGAAGAGACCCAGTACTTC
TRBV7-3	TRBD2	NA	TRBJ2-1	CASSFTSGDNEQFF	TGTGCCAGCAGCTTCACTAGCGGGGACAATGAGCAGTTCTTC
TRBV3-1/TRBV3-2	TRBD1	NA	TRBJ2-1	CASSQAGTGADNEQFF	TGTGCCAGCAGCCAAGCCGGGACAGGCGCAGACAATGAGCAGTTCTTC
TRBV28	NA	NA	TRBJ1-4	CASTPGVFFEKLFF	TGTGCCAGCACGCCAGGGGTTTTCTTTGAAAAACTGTTTTTT
TRBV2	TRBD1	NA	TRBJ2-1	CASSSLGQGINEQFF	TGTGCCAGCAGTTCTTTGGGACAGGGCATTAATGAGCAGTTCTTC
TRBV5-4	NA	NA	TRBJ2-1	CASSLHSNEQFF	TGTGCCAGCAGCTTGCATTCCAATGAGCAGTTCTTC
TRBV2	NA	NA	TRBJ2-3	CASLSSEYTDTQYF	TGTGCCAGCCTCTCTAGCGAGTACACAGATACGCAGTATTTT
TRBV27	NA	once	TRBJ2-7	CASSNPGQASYEQYF	TGTGCCAGCAGCAACCCTGGACAAGCCTCCTACGAGCAGTACTTC
TRBV11-3	NA	NA	TRBJ2-2	CASSQTARYTGELFF	TGTGCCAGCAGCCAAACCGCGCGATACACCGGGGAGCTGTTTTTT
TRBV5-1	TRBD1	NA	TRBJ2-3	CASRKPGQGPGDTQYF	TGCGCCAGCAGGAAACCGGGACAGGGACCAGGAGATACGCAGTATTTT
TRBV19	NA	NA	TRBJ2-7	CASGLGGVPSYEQYF	TGTGCCAGTGGATTAGGCGGAGTCCCCTCCTACGAGCAGTACTTC
TRBV19	NA	NA	TRBJ2-2	CASSIDGVAGELFF	TGTGCCAGTAGTATAGACGGGGTAGCCGGGGAGCTGTTTTTT
TRBV9	NA	NA	TRBJ2-5	CASSVEAGTQYF	TGTGCCAGCAGCGTAGAAGCGGGGACCCAGTACTTC
TRBV2	TRBD1	NA	TRBJ2-6	CASQARLTGGAPPGANVLTF	TGTGCCAGCCAAGCTAGACTGACAGGGGGCGCGCCCCCCGGGGCCAACGTCCTGACTTTC
TRBV10-3	NA	few	TRBJ2-1	CAISESGVNGNEQFF	TGTGCCATCAGTGAGTCCGGAGTCAACGGCAATGAGCAGTTCTTC
TRBV30	NA	NA	TRBJ2-5	CAWSVPGRMETQYF	TGTGCCTGGAGTGTACCAGGCAGGATGGAGACCCAGTACTTC
TRBV30	TRBD1	NA	TRBJ2-7	CAWSSPDRTYEQYF	TGTGCCTGGAGTTCCCCGGACAGGACCTACGAGCAGTACTTC
TRBV6-2/TRBV6-3	NA	NA	TRBJ2-1	CASSSTLYNEQFF	TGTGCCAGCAGTTCTACCTTATACAATGAGCAGTTCTTC
TRBV2	NA	few	TRBJ2-5	CASTWTASQETQYF	TGTGCCAGCACCTGGACAGCGTCCCAAGAGACCCAGTACTTC
TRBV10-3	NA	NA	TRBJ1-5	CAISESWQGGNQPQHF	TGTGCCATCAGTGAGTCGTGGCAGGGCGGGAACCAGCCCCAGCATTTT
TRBV5-4	TRBD2	NA	TRBJ2-1	CASSWPGLAESSYNEQFF	TGTGCCAGCAGCTGGCCGGGACTAGCAGAGAGCTCCTACAATGAGCAGTTCTTC
TRBV10-3	TRBD2	NA	TRBJ2-7	CAIKGGQVLGEQYF	TGTGCCATCAAGGGAGGGCAGGTTTTGGGCGAGCAGTACTTC
TRBV9	NA	few	TRBJ1-6	CASSERPGYLEVPNSPLHF	TGTGCCAGCAGCGAACGACCCGGATATTTGGAGGTCCCCAATTCACCCCTCCACTTT
TRBV5-1	TRBD1	NA	TRBJ1-4	CASSSGTANEKLFF	TGCGCCAGCAGCTCGGGGACAGCCAATGAAAAACTGTTTTTT
TRBV13	TRBD2	NA	TRBJ2-7	CASSSTGSLAGYEQYF	TGTGCCAGCAGCTCTACAGGGAGCCTAGCGGGCTACGAGCAGTACTTC
TRBV28	TRBD1	NA	TRBJ1-2	CASSFLSTGLGYGYTF	TGTGCCAGCAGTTTTCTATCGACAGGGCTCGGCTATGGCTACACCTTC
TRBV9	NA	NA	TRBJ1-5	CASSEEARDNQPQHF	TGTGCCAGCAGCGAAGAAGCACGGGACAATCAGCCCCAGCATTTT
TRBV4-1	TRBD2	once	TRBJ2-2	CASSTPSGRVGTGELFF	TGCGCCAGCAGCACTCCTAGCGGGAGGGTTGGCACCGGGGAGCTGTTTTTT
TRBV27	NA	NA	TRBJ1-2	CASSSRTRNALAGYGYTF	TGTGCCAGCAGTTCACGGACACGCAATGCCTTGGCCGGCTATGGCTACACCTTC
TRBV6-1	NA	NA	TRBJ1-4	CASSEARFEKLFF	TGTGCCAGCAGTGAAGCGCGGTTTGAAAAACTGTTTTTT
TRBV27	NA	NA	TRBJ1-2	CASSLAGDGYTF	TGTGCCAGCAGTTTAGCGGGCGATGGCTACACCTTC
TRBV2	TRBD1	NA	TRBJ2-5	CASSLQGAKEETQYF	TGTGCCAGCAGCCTACAGGGGGCGAAAGAAGAGACCCAGTACTTC
TRBV10-2	TRBD1	NA	TRBJ1-2	CASRSGTGSGYTF	TGCGCCAGCAGATCCGGGACAGGGAGCGGCTACACCTTC
TRBV7-8	TRBD1	NA	TRBJ2-7	CASSLGGRKDRGYYEQYF	TGTGCCAGCAGCTTAGGAGGGAGGAAGGACAGGGGGTACTACGAGCAGTACTTC
TRBV27	NA	NA	TRBJ2-6	CASSSAGYPGANVLTF	TGTGCCAGCAGTTCCGCAGGGTATCCCGGGGCCAACGTCCTGACTTTC
TRBV23-1	NA	NA	TRBJ2-6	CASSQSNYSSSGANVLTF	TGCGCCAGCAGTCAATCCAACTACTCTAGCTCTGGGGCCAACGTCCTGACTTTC
TRBV28	TRBD2	NA	TRBJ2-1	CASSTFFLAGDHLYNEQFF	TGTGCCAGCAGTACGTTTTTCCTAGCGGGAGACCACTTATACAATGAGCAGTTCTTC
TRBV7-7	TRBD1	NA	TRBJ2-7	CASSLGTGVSYEQYF	TGTGCTAGCAGCTTAGGGACAGGGGTCTCCTACGAGCAGTACTTC
TRBV5-1	NA	NA	TRBJ2-2	CASSPGTLNTGELFF	TGCGCCAGCAGCCCCGGGACACTTAACACCGGGGAGCTGTTTTTT
TRBV6-5	NA	NA	TRBJ2-7	CASRVGLRGEQYF	TGTGCCAGCAGAGTCGGACTAAGGGGTGAGCAGTACTTC
TRBV6-6	NA	NA	TRBJ2-1	CASSYTYRDEQFF	TGTGCCAGCAGTTACACTTACAGGGATGAGCAGTTCTTC
TRBV6-6	TRBD1	NA	TRBJ1-4	CASSYPKQGVGEKLFF	TGTGCCAGCAGTTACCCTAAACAGGGGGTAGGAGAAAAACTGTTTTTT
TRBV18	NA	NA	TRBJ1-1	CAQAPEAFF	TGTGCCCAGGCCCCTGAAGCTTTCTTT
TRBV27	TRBD2	NA	TRBJ2-3	CASSLLPAGSTDTQYF	TGTGCCAGCAGTTTACTCCCAGCGGGGAGCACAGATACGCAGTATTTT